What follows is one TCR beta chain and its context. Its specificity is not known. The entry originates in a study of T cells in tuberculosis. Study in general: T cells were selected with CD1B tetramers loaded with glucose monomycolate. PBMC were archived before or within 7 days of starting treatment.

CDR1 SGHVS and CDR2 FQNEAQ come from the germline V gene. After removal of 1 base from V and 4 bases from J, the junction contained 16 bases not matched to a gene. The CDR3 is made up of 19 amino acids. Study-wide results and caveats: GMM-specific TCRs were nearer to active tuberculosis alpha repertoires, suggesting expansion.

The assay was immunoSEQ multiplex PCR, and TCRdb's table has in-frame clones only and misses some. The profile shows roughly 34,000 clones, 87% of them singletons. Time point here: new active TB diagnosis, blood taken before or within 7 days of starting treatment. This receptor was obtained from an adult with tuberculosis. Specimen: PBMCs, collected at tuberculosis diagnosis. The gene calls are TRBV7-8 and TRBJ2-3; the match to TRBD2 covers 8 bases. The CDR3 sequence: CASSLDSTLAGRGADTQYF. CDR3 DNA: TGTGCCAGCAGCTTAGATAGTACTTTAGCGGGAAGGGGTGCAGATACGCAGTATTTT.